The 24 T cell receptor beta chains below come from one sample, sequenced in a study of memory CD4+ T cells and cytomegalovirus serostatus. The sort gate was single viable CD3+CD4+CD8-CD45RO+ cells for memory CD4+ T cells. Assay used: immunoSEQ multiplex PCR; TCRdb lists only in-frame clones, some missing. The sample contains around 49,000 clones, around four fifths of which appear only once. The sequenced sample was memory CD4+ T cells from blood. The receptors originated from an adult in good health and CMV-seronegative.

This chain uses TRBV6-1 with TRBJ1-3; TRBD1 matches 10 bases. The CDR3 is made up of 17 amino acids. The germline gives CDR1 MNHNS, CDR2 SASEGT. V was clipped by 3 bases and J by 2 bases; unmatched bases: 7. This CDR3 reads CASSDRTGGRTGNTIYF. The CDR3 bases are TGTGCCAGCAGTGACAGGACAGGGGGTAGAACTGGAAACACCATATATTTT.

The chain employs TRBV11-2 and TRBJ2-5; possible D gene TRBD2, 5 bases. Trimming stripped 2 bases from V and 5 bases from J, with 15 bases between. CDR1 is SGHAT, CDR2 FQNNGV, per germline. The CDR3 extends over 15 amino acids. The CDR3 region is CASSLSGSQWETQYF. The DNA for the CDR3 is TGTGCCAGCAGCTTAAGTGGGAGCCAGTGGGAGACCCAGTACTTC.

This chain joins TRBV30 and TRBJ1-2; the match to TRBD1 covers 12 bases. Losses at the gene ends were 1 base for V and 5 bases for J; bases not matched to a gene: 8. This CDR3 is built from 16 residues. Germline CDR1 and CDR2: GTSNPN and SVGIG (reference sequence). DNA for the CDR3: TGTGCCTGGAGTGGATCCCGGGACAGGGGGCTATATGGCTACACCTTC. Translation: CAWSGSRDRGLYGYTF.

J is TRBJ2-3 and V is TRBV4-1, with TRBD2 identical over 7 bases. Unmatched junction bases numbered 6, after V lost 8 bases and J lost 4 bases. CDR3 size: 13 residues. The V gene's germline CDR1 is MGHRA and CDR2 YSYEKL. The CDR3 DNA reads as TGCGCCAGCGCCCAGCGGGAAGCAGATACGCAGTATTTT. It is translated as CASAQREADTQYF.

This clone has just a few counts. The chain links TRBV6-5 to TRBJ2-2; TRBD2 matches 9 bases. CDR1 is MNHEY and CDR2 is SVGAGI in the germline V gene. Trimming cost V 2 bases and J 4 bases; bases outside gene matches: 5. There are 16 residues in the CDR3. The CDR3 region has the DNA TGTGCCAGCAGTTACGCGGGGGGGCGAGGCACCGGGGAGCTGTTTTTT. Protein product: CASSYAGGRGTGELFF.

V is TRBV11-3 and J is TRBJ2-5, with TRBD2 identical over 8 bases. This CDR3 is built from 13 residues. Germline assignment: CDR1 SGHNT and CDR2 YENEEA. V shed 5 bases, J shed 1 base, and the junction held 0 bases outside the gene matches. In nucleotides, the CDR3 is TGTGCCAGCAGCCGGGGGGGCCAAGAGACCCAGTACTTC. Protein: CASSRGGQETQYF.

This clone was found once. The CDR3 protein is CASIGRISGANVLTF. The CDR3 DNA reads TGTGCCAGTATAGGACGGATCTCTGGGGCCAACGTCCTGACTTTC. This chain connects TRBV19 to TRBJ2-6, with D hard to call. This CDR3 has 15 amino acids. The V and J ends lost 7 bases and 0 bases respectively, with 10 bases between them. Germline assignment: CDR1 LNHDA and CDR2 SQIVND (reference sequence).

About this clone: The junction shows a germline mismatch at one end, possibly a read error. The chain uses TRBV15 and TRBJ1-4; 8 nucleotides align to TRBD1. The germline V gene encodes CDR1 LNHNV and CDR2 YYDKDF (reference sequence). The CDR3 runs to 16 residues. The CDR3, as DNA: TGTGCCACCAGCGGAGACAGGGGTATCTTAGCTGAAAAACTGTTTTTT. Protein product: CATSGDRGILAEKLFF.

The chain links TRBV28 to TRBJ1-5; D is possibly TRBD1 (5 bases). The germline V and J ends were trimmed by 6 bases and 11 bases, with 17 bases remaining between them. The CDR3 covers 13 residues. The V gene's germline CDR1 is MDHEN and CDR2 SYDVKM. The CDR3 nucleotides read TGTGCCAGCAGGGGGAGAAGTTGGGGGTCCCAGCATTTT. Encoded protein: CASRGRSWGSQHF.

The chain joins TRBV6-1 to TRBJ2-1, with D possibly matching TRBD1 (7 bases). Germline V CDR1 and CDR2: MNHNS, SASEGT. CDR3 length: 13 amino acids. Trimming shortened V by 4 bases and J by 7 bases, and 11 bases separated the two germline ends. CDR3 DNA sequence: TGTGCCAGCAGTGTACAGGGGAGGAATGAGCAGTTCTTC. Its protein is CASSVQGRNEQFF.

The CDR3 here is CASSRRGVNTGELFF. The CDR3 DNA sequence: TGTGCCAGCAGTCGGAGGGGAGTGAACACCGGGGAGCTGTTTTTT. V is TRBV6-5 and J is TRBJ2-2; TRBD2 might be the D (6 bases). The CDR3 is made up of 15 amino acids. Deletions cut 5 bases from V and 1 base from J, with 11 bases between. Germline CDR1 and CDR2: MNHEY and SVGAGI.

The CDR3 sequence: CATNSGGTHEQYF. CDR3 nucleotide sequence: TGTGCCACCAACTCGGGGGGGACTCACGAGCAGTACTTC. V usage is TRBV10-3 and J usage is TRBJ2-7; the match to TRBD2 covers 8 bases. Germline V CDR1 and CDR2: ENHRY, SYGVKD. This CDR3 region has 13 residues. With 10 bases clipped from V and 5 bases from J, the junction kept 10 bases outside the gene matches.

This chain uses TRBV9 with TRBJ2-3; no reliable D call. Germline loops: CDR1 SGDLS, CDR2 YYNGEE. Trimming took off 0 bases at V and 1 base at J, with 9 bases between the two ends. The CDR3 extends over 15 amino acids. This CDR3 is CASSVGRRGTDTQYF. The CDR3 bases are TGTGCCAGCAGCGTAGGACGGAGAGGCACAGATACGCAGTATTTT.

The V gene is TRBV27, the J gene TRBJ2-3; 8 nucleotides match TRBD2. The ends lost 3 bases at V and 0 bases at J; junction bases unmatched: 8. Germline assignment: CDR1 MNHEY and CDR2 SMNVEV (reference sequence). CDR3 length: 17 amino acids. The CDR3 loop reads CASSLKGGRRSTDTQYF. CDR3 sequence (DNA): TGTGCCAGCAGTTTGAAGGGCGGGAGGAGAAGCACAGATACGCAGTATTTT.

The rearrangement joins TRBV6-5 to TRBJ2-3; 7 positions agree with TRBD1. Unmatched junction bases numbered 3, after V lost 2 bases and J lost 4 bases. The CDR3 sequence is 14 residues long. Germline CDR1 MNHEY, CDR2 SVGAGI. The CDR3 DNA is TGTGCCAGCAGTTACAGGCAGGGGGCAGATACGCAGTATTTT. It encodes CASSYRQGADTQYF.

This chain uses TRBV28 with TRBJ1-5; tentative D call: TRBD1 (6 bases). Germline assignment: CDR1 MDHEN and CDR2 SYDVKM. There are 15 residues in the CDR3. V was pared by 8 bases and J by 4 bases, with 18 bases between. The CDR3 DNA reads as TGTGCCAGCGATAGAGGACGGAGGGGGAATCAGCCCCAGCATTTT. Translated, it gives CASDRGRRGNQPQHF. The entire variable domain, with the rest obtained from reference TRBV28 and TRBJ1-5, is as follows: DVKVTQSSRYLVKRTGEKVFLECVQDMDHENMFWYRQDPGLGLRLIYFSYDVKMKEKGDIPEGYSVSREKKERFSLILESASTNQTSMYLCASDRGRRGNQPQHFGDGTRLSIL.

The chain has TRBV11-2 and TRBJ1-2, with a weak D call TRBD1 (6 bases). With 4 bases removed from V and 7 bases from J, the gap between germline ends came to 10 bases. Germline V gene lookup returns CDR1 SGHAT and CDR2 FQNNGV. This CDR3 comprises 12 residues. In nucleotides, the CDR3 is TGTGCCAGCAGCTCACAGGGTAGTGGCTACACCTTC. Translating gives CASSSQGSGYTF.

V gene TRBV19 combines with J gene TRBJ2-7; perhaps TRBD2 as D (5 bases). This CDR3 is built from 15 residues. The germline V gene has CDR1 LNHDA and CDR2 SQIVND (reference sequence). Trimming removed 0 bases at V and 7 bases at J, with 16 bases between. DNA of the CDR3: TGTGCCAGTAGTATAGACACTAGGCTACGTTCTGAGCAGTACTTC. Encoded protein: CASSIDTRLRSEQYF.

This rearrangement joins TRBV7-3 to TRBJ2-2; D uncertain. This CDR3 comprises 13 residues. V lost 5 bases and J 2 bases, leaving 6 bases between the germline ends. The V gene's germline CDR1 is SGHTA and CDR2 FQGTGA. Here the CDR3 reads CASSRKNTGELFF. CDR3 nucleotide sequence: TGTGCCAGCAGCCGTAAAAACACCGGGGAGCTGTTTTTT.

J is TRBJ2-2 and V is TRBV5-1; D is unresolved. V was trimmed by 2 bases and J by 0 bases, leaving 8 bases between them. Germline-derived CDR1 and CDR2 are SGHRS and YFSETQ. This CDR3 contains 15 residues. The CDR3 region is CASSLGRSNTGELFF. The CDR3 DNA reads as TGCGCCAGCAGCTTAGGTAGATCGAACACCGGGGAGCTGTTTTTT.

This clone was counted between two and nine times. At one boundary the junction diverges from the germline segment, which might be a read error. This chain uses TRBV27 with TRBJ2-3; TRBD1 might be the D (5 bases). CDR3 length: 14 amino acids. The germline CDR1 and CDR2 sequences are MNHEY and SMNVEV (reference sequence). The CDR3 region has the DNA TGTGCCAGTAGTTCGCGGAAGGGGTCAGATACGCAGTATTTT. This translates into CASSSRKGSDTQYF.

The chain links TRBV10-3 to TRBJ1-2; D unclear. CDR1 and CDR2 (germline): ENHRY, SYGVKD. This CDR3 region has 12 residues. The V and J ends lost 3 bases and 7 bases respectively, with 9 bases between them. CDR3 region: CAISDGPGGYTF. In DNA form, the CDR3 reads TGTGCCATCAGTGACGGACCCGGTGGCTACACCTTC.

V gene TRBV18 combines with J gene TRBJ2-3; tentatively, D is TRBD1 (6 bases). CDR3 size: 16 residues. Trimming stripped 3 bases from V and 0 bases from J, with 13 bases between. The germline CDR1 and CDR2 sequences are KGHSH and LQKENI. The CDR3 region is CASSPETGSSTDTQYF. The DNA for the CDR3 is TGTGCCAGCTCACCCGAGACAGGATCTAGCACAGATACGCAGTATTTT.

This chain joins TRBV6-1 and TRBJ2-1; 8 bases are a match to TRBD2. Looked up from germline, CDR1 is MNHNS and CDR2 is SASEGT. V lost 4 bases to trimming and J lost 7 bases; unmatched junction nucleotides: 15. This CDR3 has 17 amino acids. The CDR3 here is CASSGGQAGAVENEQFF. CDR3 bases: TGTGCCAGCAGTGGGGGCCAAGCGGGAGCGGTTGAAAATGAGCAGTTCTTC.